These 21 T cell receptor beta chains originate from one sample sequenced in a study of vaccination and CD4 T cells after COVID-19. Each CDR3 protein gets one entry after TCRdb re-called the PCR reads with MiXCR. The sample has 25,000 to 30,000 distinct CDR3 sequences; 50% are singletons. Time point noted: late sampling 161 to 241 days after vaccination in a few convalescent patients. The sample consisted of CD4+ T cells from blood, taken about 7 months after SARS-CoV-2 vaccination. These receptors were obtained from a human donor who had recovered from COVID-19.

The CDR3 nucleotides are TGCAGTGCTAGGCCCCTAGGGAAAGAGACCCAGTACTTC. Translation: CSARPLGKETQYF. The chain links TRBV20-1 to TRBJ2-5; D is unclear. The CDR3 consists of 13 residues. Trimming stripped 3 bases from V and 3 bases from J, with 11 bases between. CDR1 is DFQATT and CDR2 is SNEGSKA in the germline V gene (reference sequence).

The rearrangement links TRBV4-3 to TRBJ1-5, with no clear D. The CDR3 has 13 residues. V gave up 2 bases and J gave up 6 bases, with 8 bases separating them. CDR1 and CDR2 from the germline V gene are LGHNA and YSLEER. The CDR3 DNA reads as TGCGCCAGCAGCCAATCTACAGTTCAGCCCCAGCATTTT. Translating it yields CASSQSTVQPQHF.

The rearrangement links TRBV4-2 to TRBJ1-2, with D perhaps matching TRBD1 (5 bases). The CDR3 runs 16 residues. V shed 0 bases and J shed 4 bases, with 15 bases lying between them. The germline gives CDR1 LGHNA, CDR2 YNFKEQ. CDR3 nucleotides: TGTGCCAGCAGCCAAGATCAGGGAAATACTATCTATGGCTACACCTTC. Its protein product is CASSQDQGNTIYGYTF.

V gene TRBV15 combines with J gene TRBJ2-3; tentatively, D is TRBD2 (6 bases). The V end was cut by 4 bases, the J end by 4 bases, with 18 bases between. Per the germline V gene, CDR1 is LNHNV and CDR2 is YYDKDF (reference sequence). This CDR3 spans 16 amino acids. The CDR3 coding sequence is TGTGCCACCAGCACTTTGGACTACCCCCTTCCAGATACGCAGTATTTT. Translation gives CATSTLDYPLPDTQYF.

The V call is TRBV6-4, the J call TRBJ2-2, with D possibly matching TRBD1 (6 bases). This CDR3 is built from 15 residues. Per the germline V gene, CDR1 is MRHNA and CDR2 is SNTAGT. Trimming left V 3 bases short and J 1 base short, with 9 bases between. The CDR3: CASSEGAGNTGELFF. CDR3 sequence (DNA): TGTGCCAGCAGTGAGGGGGCAGGGAACACCGGGGAGCTGTTTTTT.

The chain carries TRBV27 and TRBJ1-1; D call uncertain. V was cut by 6 bases and J by 4 bases, with 9 bases left in between. CDR1 and CDR2 (germline): MNHEY, SMNVEV (reference sequence). This CDR3 comprises 12 residues. For the CDR3, the DNA is TGTGCCAGCAGGTCCGTGGGCACTGAAGCTTTCTTT. This sequence encodes CASRSVGTEAFF.

This clonotype was counted only a few times. V usage is TRBV24-1 and J usage is TRBJ2-3; the match to TRBD1 covers 8 bases. Germline V gene lookup returns CDR1 KGHDR and CDR2 SFDVKD. This CDR3 spans 17 amino acids. Germline trimming cut 5 bases from V and 3 bases from J; bases unmatched to any gene: 12. In nucleotides, the CDR3 is TGTGCCACCAGTGGGGGAGGACAGGGCGTTTGGACAGATACGCAGTATTTT. Amino acid sequence: CATSGGGQGVWTDTQYF.

This sequence joins TRBV15 and TRBJ1-1; 9 bases fit TRBD1. The CDR3 sequence is 15 residues long. Per the germline V gene, CDR1 is LNHNV and CDR2 is YYDKDF (reference sequence). Trimming cost V 3 bases and J 0 bases; bases outside gene matches: 2. The CDR3 coding sequence is TGTGCCACCAGCAGGACAGGGGGGGTGAACACTGAAGCTTTCTTT. It specifies CATSRTGGVNTEAFF.

This chain uses TRBV20-1 with TRBJ1-2; tentative D call: TRBD1 (6 bases). The CDR3 is 14 residues long. Germline V gives CDR1 DFQATT, CDR2 SNEGSKA (reference sequence). Trimming left V 5 bases short and J 0 bases short, with 13 bases between. The CDR3 loop is CSAGGGEANYGYTF. The CDR3 nucleotides read TGCAGTGCTGGAGGGGGGGAAGCTAACTATGGCTACACCTTC.

The rearrangement uses TRBV12-3 or TRBV12-4 and TRBJ2-1, with TRBD2 as a possible D gene (5 bases). The CDR3 covers 15 residues. V lost 6 bases and J lost 1, with 13 bases in between. The CDR3 region has the DNA TGTGCCAGCAGGGATCCGGGATCTTCCTACAATGAGCAGTTCTTC. Amino acid sequence: CASRDPGSSYNEQFF.

This chain uses TRBV24-1 with TRBJ2-5; possible D gene TRBD2, 6 bases. CDR1 and CDR2 (germline): KGHDR, SFDVKD. The germline V and J ends were trimmed by 4 bases and 0 bases, with 17 bases remaining between them. The CDR3 contains 17 residues. The CDR3 coding sequence is TGTGCCACCAGTGAAGGTGGCGGGACTGAGTACCAAGAGACCCAGTACTTC. Amino acids: CATSEGGGTEYQETQYF.

The chain recombines TRBV27 with TRBJ1-4; D is perhaps TRBD1 (5 bases). V was shortened by 5 bases and J by 0 bases, with 13 bases between the two germline ends. This CDR3 contains 16 residues. Germline V gene lookup returns CDR1 MNHEY and CDR2 SMNVEV (reference sequence). The CDR3 DNA follows: TGTGCCAGCAGTCCCCGGACACGTACAACTAATGAAAAACTGTTTTTT. This codes for CASSPRTRTTNEKLFF.

J is TRBJ1-1 and V is TRBV2; no clear D. The V end lost 3 bases, the J end lost 4 bases, and 6 bases lay between the germline ends. Germline values: CDR1 SNHLY, CDR2 FYNNEI. The CDR3 consists of 12 residues. The chain's CDR3 is CASSESGTEAFF. CDR3 bases: TGTGCCAGCAGTGAGTCGGGCACTGAAGCTTTCTTT. The whole variable domain, filled in from reference TRBV2 and TRBJ1-1, reads EPEVTQTPSHQVTQMGQEVILRCVPISNHLYFYWYRQILGQKVEFLVSFYNNEISEKSEIFDDQFSVERPDGSNFTLKIRSTKLEDSAMYFCASSESGTEAFFGQGTRLTVV.

This clonotype was observed a handful of times. V gene TRBV20-1 combines with J gene TRBJ2-3, with 11 bases fitting TRBD2. Germline loops: CDR1 DFQATT, CDR2 SNEGSKA (reference sequence). The junction had 11 bases not matched to a gene; V was cut back by 6 bases and J by 3 bases. The length of the CDR3 is 16 residues. CDR3: CSARGVAGGRTDTQYF. CDR3 in DNA: TGCAGTGCCCGGGGGGTAGCGGGAGGGAGGACAGATACGCAGTATTTT.

This clonotype was detected only a few times. V usage is TRBV7-9 and J usage is TRBJ2-3; a weak D match, TRBD2 (5 bases). The CDR3 contains 15 residues. The germline V and J ends were trimmed by 2 bases and 4 bases, with 13 bases remaining between them. The germline V gene encodes CDR1 SEHNR and CDR2 FQNEAQ (reference sequence). The CDR3 DNA follows: TGTGCCAGCAGCTTACGACGGATCGGGGCAGATACGCAGTATTTT. Protein sequence: CASSLRRIGADTQYF.

This clonotype turned up a few times. V and J are TRBV6-5 and TRBJ2-7; TRBD2 agrees at 8 bases. Germline V gene lookup returns CDR1 MNHEY and CDR2 SVGAGI. Trimming at V came to 2 bases and at J to 0 bases, leaving 0 bases not matched to a gene. The CDR3 runs 14 residues. CDR3 amino acids: CASSYSGSSYEQYF. The CDR3 region has the DNA TGTGCCAGCAGTTACAGCGGGAGCTCCTACGAGCAGTACTTC.

This clonotype was seen more than once but under ten times. Sequence at one end of the junction differs from germline and may be a read error. The chain uses TRBV27 and TRBJ2-7; TRBD2 aligns across 11 bases. Germline CDR1 and CDR2: MNHEY and SMNVEV (reference sequence). This CDR3 comprises 15 residues. The CDR3 sequence is CASSDGLAGSYEQYF. For the CDR3, the DNA is TGTGCCAGCAGCGACGGACTAGCGGGCTCCTACGAGCAGTACTTT.

Here the CDR3 DNA reads TGTGCCACCAGTGATTCGGCAGCTCTAGCGACAGATACGCAGTATTTT. Protein sequence: CATSDSAALATDTQYF. V and J are TRBV24-1 and TRBJ2-3, with a tentative D call TRBD2 (6 bases). The CDR3 loop spans 16 amino acids. Germline CDR1 reads KGHDR; CDR2 reads SFDVKD. V was clipped by 2 bases and J by 3 bases, with 14 bases between them.

This clonotype has only a few counts. The rearrangement links TRBV28 to TRBJ1-1; 9 nucleotides line up with TRBD1. Per the germline V gene, CDR1 is MDHEN and CDR2 is SYDVKM. The CDR3 contains 14 residues. V shed 6 bases, J shed 7 bases, and the junction held 9 bases outside the gene matches. The CDR3 reads CASSPTGGASEAFF. CDR3 coding DNA: TGTGCCAGCAGCCCCACAGGGGGCGCAAGTGAAGCTTTCTTT.

This chain connects TRBV28 to TRBJ1-2; TRBD1 is a possible D gene (6 bases). Trimming took off 2 bases at V and 5 bases at J, with 18 bases between the two ends. There are 16 residues in the CDR3. CDR1 and CDR2 from the germline V gene are MDHEN and SYDVKM. The CDR3 sequence is CASSLGERTARYGYTF. The CDR3 DNA reads as TGTGCCAGCAGTTTAGGGGAAAGGACAGCGAGATATGGCTACACCTTC.

This clonotype was found a few times. As DNA, the CDR3 is TGCAGTGCTAGACGGGGCCCTAGCAATCAGCCCCAGCATTTT. It specifies CSARRGPSNQPQHF. The rearrangement links TRBV20-1 to TRBJ1-5, with D possibly matching TRBD1 (5 bases). The CDR3 loop spans 14 amino acids. With 2 bases removed from V and 0 bases from J, the gap between germline ends came to 8 bases. Germline CDR1 is DFQATT and CDR2 is SNEGSKA (reference sequence).